This T cell receptor (beta chain) was sequenced in a study of PD-L1 blockade in urothelial cancer. As for the study in general: Most patients, about 85% of the roughly 30, were males with bladder-origin cancer. Treatment start was followed by blood analysis at 3 weeks (second dose) and again at 6 weeks.

Clones were read by immunoSEQ multiplex PCR, and TCRdb kept only the in-frame ones, dropping some. Found here are some 53,000 clones, around three quarters of them singletons; the top ten hold 3% to 4.5%. The CDR3 is 15 amino acids. Trimming removed 2 bases from V and 1 base from J, with 11 bases in between. Germline values: CDR1 SNHLY, CDR2 FYNNEI. The specimen comprised PBMCs, sampled around atezolizumab (anti-PD-L1) treatment. This receptor was identified in a man between 65 and 85 years old with urothelial cancer. The J gene is TRBJ1-1, the V gene TRBV2, with unresolved D. The CDR3 nucleotides read TGTGCCAGCAGTGAAAGGCAAACGGGGAACACTGAAGCTTTCTTT. Its translation is CASSERQTGNTEAFF.